This T cell receptor (beta chain) comes out of a study of PD-1 blockade in classical Hodgkin lymphoma. About the study: Nivolumab 3 mg/kg was given intravenously every 2 weeks. Study findings and constraints: Repertoire difference causes, possibly disease activity or prior therapy, remain undefined.

Trimming at V came to 0 bases and at J to 5 bases, leaving 5 bases not matched to a gene. Germline CDR1 reads ENHRY; CDR2 reads SYGVKD. The CDR3 length is 17 residues. Libraries were prepared by immunoSEQ multiplex PCR; TCRdb keeps only in-frame clonotypes and omits some of them. The data contain about 16,000 clones, around 85% of them seen just once; the ten biggest clones take up 1%. With respect to this clone: Antigen: not known.

Relapses following autologous stem cell transplantation were seen in all patients, with brentuximab vedotin exposure varying. Magnetic negative selection purified CD4+ T cells from thawed PBMCs. The chain has TRBV10-3 and TRBJ2-1; TRBD2 matches at 12 bases. The sequence derives from a human donor with classical Hodgkin lymphoma. The sequencing here drew on CD4+ T cells from blood, taken at baseline. DNA of the CDR3: TGTGCCATCAGTGAGTCTCCCCTAGCGGGGGGGCACAATGAGCAGTTCTTC. Amino acid sequence: CAISESPLAGGHNEQFF.